These 21 T cell receptor beta chains were all obtained from the same sample, sequenced in a study of T cell repertoires in cytomegalovirus infection (dated 2019 in TCRdb). The sequencing machine was an Illumina HiSeq 1500. TCRdb cleaned the public reads at Q25 with fastp, built clones with MiXCR and kept in-frame beta chains. Rows matching on CDR3 protein sequence are summarized as one entry with the most common DNA and genes. Counted in this sample were approximately 500,000 distinct CDR3 sequences; 11% of them appeared once. The top ten clones comprise about 9.4% of the sample. Specimen: PBMCs. These receptors came from a human donor in good health (CMV status not recorded). Some clones in this sample may be carry-over from other donors' samples.

This clonotype was observed at least ten times. V gene TRBV13 combines with J gene TRBJ1-4; 8 nucleotides agree with TRBD1. Losses at the gene ends were 5 bases for V and 1 base for J; bases not matched to a gene: 6. The CDR3 totals 16 residues. From germline, CDR1 is PRHDT and CDR2 FYEKMQ (reference sequence). The CDR3 protein is CASSPGQDGTNEKLFF. In nucleotides, the CDR3 is TGTGCCAGCAGCCCGGGACAGGACGGAACTAATGAAAAACTGTTTTTT.

This clonotype was seen ten or more times. V is TRBV7-8 and J is TRBJ2-2; 8 nucleotides line up with TRBD2. Trimming took 1 base from V and 4 from J; bases not matched to a gene: 8. This CDR3 has 17 amino acids. CDR1 is SGHVS, CDR2 FQNEAQ, per germline. The CDR3 DNA reads TGTGCCAGCAGCTTAGGAAGCGGGAGTCGCGGCACCGGGGAGCTGTTTTTT. It encodes CASSLGSGSRGTGELFF.

The DNA of the CDR3 is TGTGCCAGCAGTGAAGTAAACAGGGACACCATATATTTT. This sequence encodes CASSEVNRDTIYF. This rearrangement joins TRBV6-1 to TRBJ1-3; the D gene is possibly TRBD1 (6 bases). Trimming left V 1 base short and J 8 bases short, with 9 bases between. There are 13 residues in the CDR3. The germline V gene has CDR1 MNHNS and CDR2 SASEGT.

This clonotype was seen many times. This rearrangement joins TRBV6-1 to TRBJ2-7; D ambiguous. CDR1 MNHNS and CDR2 SASEGT come from the germline V gene. The CDR3 runs 12 residues. Trimming took 2 bases from V and 6 from J, leaving 8 bases between them. CDR3 nucleotides: TGTGCCAGCAGTGAACAGGATTCCGAGCAGTACTTC. Its protein product is CASSEQDSEQYF.

This clonotype was found a few times. The chain uses TRBV20-1 and TRBJ1-2, with D possibly matching TRBD1 (6 bases). Germline V gene lookup returns CDR1 DFQATT and CDR2 SNEGSKA (reference sequence). The V and J ends lost 4 bases and 4 bases respectively, with 13 bases between them. This CDR3 contains 13 residues. CDR3 protein: CSANRAEGYGYTF. The DNA for the CDR3 is TGCAGTGCTAACAGGGCGGAGGGCTATGGCTACACCTTC.

This clonotype has more than one count but fewer than ten. The rearrangement joins TRBV20-1 to TRBJ2-2; D is possibly TRBD1 or TRBD2 (5 bases each). The CDR3 contains 13 residues. V dropped 3 bases and J dropped 6 bases, with 11 bases sitting between them. Germline V CDR1 and CDR2: DFQATT, SNEGSKA (reference sequence). The CDR3 nucleotides are TGCAGTGCTAGGGGGGTGAGCTCCGGGGAGCTGTTTTTT. Translation gives CSARGVSSGELFF.

This clonotype was recorded many times. This chain connects TRBV12-3 or TRBV12-4 to TRBJ1-1; D possibly corresponds to TRBD1 (5 bases). The CDR3 is 13 residues long. The V gene lost 4 bases and the J gene lost 4 bases, with 10 bases spanning the gap. CDR3 loop: CASSWGPTTEAFF. CDR3 DNA: TGTGCCAGCAGTTGGGGACCCACCACTGAAGCTTTCTTT.

This clonotype was detected ten times or more. The chain recombines TRBV7-2 with TRBJ2-1, with 11 bases aligning to TRBD2. Germline-derived CDR1 and CDR2 are SGHTA and FQGNSA. Trimming removed 0 bases from V and 9 bases from J; junction bases left unmatched: 4. The CDR3 spans 15 residues. As DNA, the CDR3 is TGTGCCAGCAGCTTAGCGGGCCTAGCGGGAGGTGAGCAGTTCTTC. The encoded protein is CASSLAGLAGGEQFF.

This clonotype has just a few counts. V is TRBV29-1 and J is TRBJ2-1, with 10 bases that match TRBD2. The CDR3 spans 19 residues. Germline trimming cut 5 bases from V and 4 bases from J; bases unmatched to any gene: 20. Per germline, CDR1 SQVTM and CDR2 ANQGSEA. CDR3 region: CSVLLTSGPTLSKYNEQFF. The CDR3 nucleotides read TGCAGCGTTCTTTTGACTAGCGGGCCGACTCTCTCTAAATACAATGAGCAGTTCTTC.

This clonotype was counted many times. The chain links TRBV2 to TRBJ2-2; D tentatively fits TRBD1 or TRBD2 (5 bases each). The germline V gene has CDR1 SNHLY and CDR2 FYNNEI. The CDR3 has 15 amino acids. V lost 0 bases and J lost 4, with 9 bases in between. Here the CDR3 reads CASSEASGTTGELFF. Written as DNA, the CDR3 is TGTGCCAGCAGTGAAGCATCAGGGACCACCGGGGAGCTGTTTTTT. Drawing the rest from reference TRBV2 and TRBJ2-2, the complete variable domain is EPEVTQTPSHQVTQMGQEVILRCVPISNHLYFYWYRQILGQKVEFLVSFYNNEISEKSEIFDDQFSVERPDGSNFTLKIRSTKLEDSAMYFCASSEASGTTGELFFGEGSRLTVL.

This clonotype was seen a few times. The rearrangement uses TRBV29-1 and TRBJ2-1; no clear D gene. Between the trimmed V and J ends, which lost 0 bases and 8 bases, there was a span of 11 bases. Germline CDR1 is SQVTM and CDR2 is ANQGSEA. The CDR3 has 13 residues. The CDR3 is CSVEDQGFDEQFF. The CDR3 DNA is TGCAGCGTTGAAGATCAAGGGTTCGATGAGCAGTTCTTC.

This chain uses TRBV7-6 with TRBJ1-1; tentatively, D is TRBD1 (5 bases). V lost 1 base, J lost 4 bases, and 10 bases lay in between. The CDR3 loop spans 14 amino acids. CDR1 and CDR2 from the germline V gene are SGHVS and FNYEAQ. The CDR3 coding sequence is TGTGCCAGCAGCTTAGACTCGGGGGGCACTGAAGCTTTCTTT. Amino acid sequence: CASSLDSGGTEAFF.

This clonotype was detected ten times or more. V is TRBV12-3 or TRBV12-4 and J is TRBJ2-6; a weak D match, TRBD1 (6 bases). The CDR3 extends over 18 amino acids. The V gene lost 2 bases and the J gene lost 0 bases, with 14 bases spanning the gap. This CDR3 reads CASSLRGQSVSGANVLTF. The CDR3 coding sequence is TGTGCCAGCAGTTTAAGAGGACAGTCAGTCTCTGGGGCCAACGTCCTGACTTTC.

This clonotype was observed many times. CDR3 coding DNA: TGTGCCAGTAGATTTGGCTCTGGGGCCAACGTCCTGACTTTC. Residues: CASRFGSGANVLTF. J is TRBJ2-6 and V is TRBV19; D not resolved. V dropped 6 bases and J dropped 0 bases, with 6 bases sitting between them. CDR3 length: 14 amino acids. In germline, CDR1 is LNHDA, CDR2 SQIVND (reference sequence).

The chain joins TRBV29-1 to TRBJ2-7; TRBD1 is a possible D gene (6 bases). The ends were cut back, 3 bases at V and 6 bases at J, with 12 bases in the middle. The CDR3 runs 12 residues. CDR1 SQVTM and CDR2 ANQGSEA come from the germline V gene. Here the CDR3 DNA reads TGCAGCGTTGAGTCTGGGGGCTCCGAGCAGTACTTC. It encodes CSVESGGSEQYF.

This clonotype was seen at least ten times. In DNA, the CDR3 is TGTGCCAGCAGCGCCGACCGACGTGGCTACACCTTC. Its translation is CASSADRRGYTF. The chain links TRBV11-2 to TRBJ1-2, with no clear D. The CDR3 has 12 residues. The V gene's germline CDR1 is SGHAT and CDR2 FQNNGV. The V end was cut by 5 bases, the J end by 7 bases, with 11 bases between.

The rearrangement joins TRBV12-3 or TRBV12-4 to TRBJ2-3; 8 nucleotides align to TRBD1. Trimming cost V 3 bases and J 3 bases; bases outside gene matches: 5. The CDR3 has 15 residues. The CDR3 region is CASSFETGATDTQYF. As DNA, the CDR3 is TGTGCCAGCAGTTTCGAGACAGGGGCGACAGATACGCAGTATTTT.

This chain uses TRBV18 with TRBJ2-7; perhaps TRBD1 as D (6 bases). Looked up from germline, CDR1 is KGHSH and CDR2 is LQKENI. Trimming removed 5 bases from V and 6 bases from J, with 17 bases in between. The CDR3 consists of 14 residues. CDR3 coding DNA: TGTGCCAGCTCAGCGATTCAGGGGTTGGCCGAGCAGTACTTC. It is translated as CASSAIQGLAEQYF.

In its sample, this clonotype was seen many times. The chain uses TRBV5-1 and TRBJ2-7; 12 bases agree with TRBD2. The germline V gene has CDR1 SGHRS and CDR2 YFSETQ. The V segment lost 3 bases and the J segment 3 bases; nucleotides outside the gene matches: 13. The CDR3 runs to 18 residues. CDR3 bases: TGCGCCAGCAGCTCAACCGGCTCTAGCGGGGGGGCTATCTACGAGCAGTACTTC. It encodes CASSSTGSSGGAIYEQYF.

This clonotype was seen only a few times. V gene TRBV29-1 combines with J gene TRBJ2-1, with 7 nucleotides matching TRBD2. Germline V gene lookup returns CDR1 SQVTM and CDR2 ANQGSEA. Trimming at V came to 4 bases and at J to 2 bases, leaving 5 bases not matched to a gene. This CDR3 has 14 residues. The CDR3 region has the DNA TGCAGCGTTGTGGGGGGGGGGACCTACAATGAGCAGTTCTTC. It translates to CSVVGGGTYNEQFF.

This clonotype appeared many times. The chain is built from TRBV20-1 and TRBJ2-7, with D hard to call. Looked up from germline, CDR1 is DFQATT and CDR2 is SNEGSKA (reference sequence). Trimming took 2 bases from V and 1 from J, leaving 15 bases between them. This CDR3 has 15 residues. In DNA, the CDR3 is TGCAGTGCTAGATCTTCAGAAGGCCTTTCCTACGAGCAGTACTTC. Translated: CSARSSEGLSYEQYF.